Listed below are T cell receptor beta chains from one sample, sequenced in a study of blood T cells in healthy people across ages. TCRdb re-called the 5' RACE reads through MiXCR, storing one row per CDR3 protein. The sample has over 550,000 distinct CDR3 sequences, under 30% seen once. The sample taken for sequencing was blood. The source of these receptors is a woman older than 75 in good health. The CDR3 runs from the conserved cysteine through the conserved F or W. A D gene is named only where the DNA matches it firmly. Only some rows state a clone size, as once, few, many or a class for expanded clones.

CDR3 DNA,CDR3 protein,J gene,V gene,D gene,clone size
TGCAGTGCTTCAGGGGGGCCGGAGCGGGGGAACACAGATACGCAGTATTTT,CSASGGPERGNTDTQYF,TRBJ2-3,TRBV20-1,-,many
TGTGCCACCACCTCAGGCAGGGTCAATCAGCCCCAGCATTTT,CATTSGRVNQPQHF,TRBJ1-5,TRBV15,-,few
TGTGCCAGCAGCTTACATGGGACAGGGGATGAAAAACTGTTTTTT,CASSLHGTGDEKLFF,TRBJ1-4,TRBV7-2,TRBD1,many
TGTGCCAGCAGCTTTCAGGGTCTGGAAGAGACCCAGTACTTC,CASSFQGLEETQYF,TRBJ2-5,TRBV11-2,-,-
TGCAGTGCTAGAGTGGGGACTAGCGGGGGGGCCCTCTATGAGCAGTACTTC,CSARVGTSGGALYEQYF,TRBJ2-7,TRBV20-1,TRBD2,-
TGTGCCTGGAGTGTACAGGGAAGAGGCAATCAGCCCCAGCATTTT,CAWSVQGRGNQPQHF,TRBJ1-5,TRBV30,-,-
TGTGCCAGCTCCGGGACAACGGAATCACCCCTCCACTTT,CASSGTTESPLHF,TRBJ1-6,TRBV18,-,many
TGCAGTGCGACAAGACACGGGACGGAGAGCTCCTACGAGCAGTACTTC,CSATRHGTESSYEQYF,TRBJ2-7,TRBV20-1,-,many
TGTGCCAGCAGCTTCCAAGGGACTGGAAACACCATATATTTT,CASSFQGTGNTIYF,TRBJ1-3,TRBV7-2,-,-
TGCGCCAGCAAGTTCGAAGGAGATACGCAGTATTTT,CASKFEGDTQYF,TRBJ2-3,TRBV5-1,-,once
TGTGCCAGCAGCCGGACACCCGAGGCTTTCTTT,CASSRTPEAFF,TRBJ1-1,TRBV6-2/TRBV6-3,-,-
TGTGCCAGCTCACAGGAACCGAGCGGTTGGAACGAAAAACTGTTTTTT,CASSQEPSGWNEKLFF,TRBJ1-4,TRBV18,-,few
TGTGCCAGCAGCTACAGTCTAGCGGGCCCCCCCCGGAAGCAGTACTTC,CASSYSLAGPPRKQYF,TRBJ2-5,TRBV11-2,TRBD2,-
TGCGCCAGCAGCCGGGACACTGGTTCTACTGAGCAGTTCTTC,CASSRDTGSTEQFF,TRBJ2-1,TRBV5-1,-,-
TGTGCCAGCAGCGTAGAGTTTTTTGGGGGTGAGCAGTACTTC,CASSVEFFGGEQYF,TRBJ2-5,TRBV9,-,few
TGTGCCAGCAGCTTTCCCCGGGGCGGGACAGGGGATGCAGATACGCAGTATTTT,CASSFPRGGTGDADTQYF,TRBJ2-3,TRBV7-2,TRBD1,once
TGCAGTGCTAGACCCGGGACAGGGAGAAACATTCAGTACTTC,CSARPGTGRNIQYF,TRBJ2-4,TRBV20-1,TRBD1,many
TGCGCCAGCAGCTTGGGATCCCGGGAGCATAATGAAAAACTGTTTTTT,CASSLGSREHNEKLFF,TRBJ1-4,TRBV5-1,-,-
TGTGCCAGCAGCCCGTGGGGGGCCTCCTACGAGCAGTACTTC,CASSPWGASYEQYF,TRBJ2-7,TRBV7-2,-,many
TGTGCCAGCAGCCTGTCCGGAGGGTACTACGAGCGGTACTTC,CASSLSGGYYERYF,TRBJ2-7,TRBV7-3,-,-
TGTGCCAGCAGCCCTCAAGGGGACGTAAACTATGGCTACACCTTC,CASSPQGDVNYGYTF,TRBJ1-2,TRBV7-8,-,-
TGCAGCGTATGGAGTGGGCGGGAGCAGTACTTC,CSVWSGREQYF,TRBJ2-5,TRBV29-1,TRBD2,few
TGTGCCAGCAGCTTGACGCCTACGGGGGGCAGCGATGGCTACACCTTC,CASSLTPTGGSDGYTF,TRBJ1-2,TRBV11-2,-,-
TGTGCCAGCAGCTTGGGGCTGGATGGCTACACCTTC,CASSLGLDGYTF,TRBJ1-2,TRBV5-5,-,many
TGTGCCTGGAGCGGTGACAGAACCTACGAGCAGTACTTC,CAWSGDRTYEQYF,TRBJ2-7,TRBV30,-,few
TGTGCCAGCAGCCTAACGCGGGACGGGGAGCGGTTTTTT,CASSLTRDGERFF,TRBJ2-2,TRBV11-2,-,-
TGTGCCAGCAGCTCGGACAGTCTTAATGAAAAACTGTTTTTT,CASSSDSLNEKLFF,TRBJ1-4,TRBV5-6,-,few
TGCAGCGGCGTACAGGCCCTGAACACTGAAGCTTTCTTT,CSGVQALNTEAFF,TRBJ1-1,TRBV29-1,-,-
TGTGCCACCAGTGATTTGCAAGGGGACCTTCGGAAGCAGTATTTT,CATSDLQGDLRKQYF,TRBJ2-3,TRBV24-1,-,many
TGCGCCAGCAGCCAAGACGGGGCCGGGGGAGCGCCGTTGGGGGGTTCACCCCTCCACTTT,CASSQDGAGGAPLGGSPLHF,TRBJ1-6,TRBV4-1,-,few
TGTGCCAGCAGCTTGGCGGTCGTCGATACGCAGTATTTT,CASSLAVVDTQYF,TRBJ2-3,TRBV5-4,-,many
TGTGCCAGCAGCCCTAGTAGCGGGGGGGCCCGGGATACGCAGTATTTT,CASSPSSGGARDTQYF,TRBJ2-3,TRBV12-3/TRBV12-4,TRBD2,many
TGTGCCAGCAGTTACTCCCCAGATAATTCACCCCTCCACTTT,CASSYSPDNSPLHF,TRBJ1-6,TRBV6-2/TRBV6-3,-,many
TGCAGTGCCAGACAGGGATTGAACACCGGGGAGCTGTTTTTT,CSARQGLNTGELFF,TRBJ2-2,TRBV20-1,TRBD1,few
TGCGCCAGCAGCCCGGCAGGGGGCAACTATGGCTACACCTTC,CASSPAGGNYGYTF,TRBJ1-2,TRBV5-1,TRBD1,many
TGTGCCAGCAGGCCTAGCGGGACGTCCTACAATGAGCAGTTCTTC,CASRPSGTSYNEQFF,TRBJ2-1,TRBV4-2,TRBD2,-
TGCGCCAGCAGCTCAGAGGGCTTGTCCTACAATGAGCAGTACTTC,CASSSEGLSYNEQYF,TRBJ2-7,TRBV5-1,-,-
TGCGCCAGCAGGTCGGGACTAGAAATCAAAAACATTCAGTACTTC,CASRSGLEIKNIQYF,TRBJ2-4,TRBV5-1,TRBD2,many
TGTGCCAGCAGTCATAACACGGCTGGCTACGAGCAGTACTTC,CASSHNTAGYEQYF,TRBJ2-7,TRBV6-1,-,many
TGTGCCAGCAGCTCAATGGGACAGGGGGGCATTCAGTACTTC,CASSSMGQGGIQYF,TRBJ2-4,TRBV11-2,TRBD1,-
TGTGCCAGCAGTTACCCGGGCGGGATACGGAACACTGAAGCTTTCTTT,CASSYPGGIRNTEAFF,TRBJ1-1,TRBV6-6,-,once
TGTGCCAGCAGCCAAATCACAGATACGCAGTATTTT,CASSQITDTQYF,TRBJ2-3,TRBV7-2,-,many
TGTGCCATCAGTGAAGACCGGGCCGGGACTGAAGCTTTCTTT,CAISEDRAGTEAFF,TRBJ1-1,TRBV10-3,-,many
TGTGCCAGCAGCCAAGTTAGTAACACAGATACGCAGTATTTT,CASSQVSNTDTQYF,TRBJ2-3,TRBV3-1,-,many
TGTGCCAGCAGCCAAACAGTAGGGACTAGCGGGGACTACGAGCAGTACTTC,CASSQTVGTSGDYEQYF,TRBJ2-7,TRBV11-2,TRBD2,many
TGTGCCAGCAACAAACCCCGGGGGGAGAGCAATGAGCAGTTCTTC,CASNKPRGESNEQFF,TRBJ2-1,TRBV12-3/TRBV12-4,TRBD2,few
TGTGCCAGCAGCTTAACAGGAGGGGGAGCGGGAAACATTCAGTACTTC,CASSLTGGGAGNIQYF,TRBJ2-4,TRBV7-2,-,-
TGTGCCAGCAGTTACAGTTGGACAGGCTCCTACGAGCAGTACTTC,CASSYSWTGSYEQYF,TRBJ2-7,TRBV6-5,TRBD1,many
TGTGCCAGTACCACACCCGGGAAGCAGTACTTC,CASTTPGKQYF,TRBJ2-5,TRBV19,-,-
TGTGCCAGCTCACCGCCCAGGGACCATGGCTACACCTTC,CASSPPRDHGYTF,TRBJ1-2,TRBV6-5,-,once
TGTGCCAGCAGCCCGAGACAGCATATGAACACCGAAGCTTTCTTT,CASSPRQHMNTEAFF,TRBJ1-1,TRBV5-5,-,-
TGTGCCAGCAGCTCCCCTAGGGAAAAACTGTTTTTT,CASSSPREKLFF,TRBJ1-4,TRBV7-2,-,many
TGTGCCAGCAGCTCTAGAGGTAGCGGATGGGTGGAGACCCAGTACTTC,CASSSRGSGWVETQYF,TRBJ2-5,TRBV7-2,-,-
TGTGCCAGCAGCTTTAGCGGCGGGGGCATCAACAATGAGCAGTTCTTC,CASSFSGGGINNEQFF,TRBJ2-1,TRBV7-9,-,many
TGCAGTGCTAGAGGCGCGGCTAGCGTCGAAGAGACCCAGTACTTC,CSARGAASVEETQYF,TRBJ2-5,TRBV20-1,-,many
TGTGCCAGCAGTTTTCGGGACAGAGACACTGAAGCTTTCTTT,CASSFRDRDTEAFF,TRBJ1-1,TRBV12-3/TRBV12-4,TRBD1,few
TGTGCCAGCAGTGAAGCGGAAACAGGGTTTGTCCGAAACAATGAGCAGTACTTC,CASSEAETGFVRNNEQYF,TRBJ2-7,TRBV6-1,-,-
TGCGCCAGCAGCCAAGTTCTCGGGACAGGGATCTACGAGCAGTACTTC,CASSQVLGTGIYEQYF,TRBJ2-7,TRBV4-3,TRBD1,many
TGCGCCAGCAGCCAAGATCTACTAGCGGGGAAATACAATGAGCAGTTCTTC,CASSQDLLAGKYNEQFF,TRBJ2-1,TRBV4-1,TRBD2,-
TGTGCCAGCAGTTACTCGACCCAGCTGCTAGCGGGGGGTTCCACAGATACGCAGTATTTT,CASSYSTQLLAGGSTDTQYF,TRBJ2-3,TRBV6-2/TRBV6-3,TRBD2,many